This T cell receptor (beta chain) originates from a study of cytomegalovirus exposure and HLA in healthy donors. Study results and caveats: Common viral pathogens seemed, in a later analysis, to connect with several of the most significant clusters.

This clone was observed a single time. Its specificity is unknown. It was with 60 Vbeta and 13 Jbeta primers that the PCR ran. Profiling relied on immunoSEQ multiplex PCR, and the TCRdb table lists in-frame clones only, not all of them. This table holds a few hundred thousand clones, 70% to 90% found once. The sample consisted of PBMCs. This receptor was taken from a woman in her late teens or twenties in good health and CMV-seronegative.

The CDR3 protein is CASSLAAGTGGEQYF. The CDR3 DNA reads TGCGCCAGCAGCTTGGCAGCGGGGACAGGGGGCGAGCAGTACTTC. The chain links TRBV5-1 to TRBJ2-7; TRBD1 agrees at 11 bases. Trimming at V came to 0 bases and at J to 6 bases, leaving 5 bases not matched to a gene. Germline CDR1 SGHRS, CDR2 YFSETQ. There are 15 residues in the CDR3.